This T cell receptor beta chain was observed in a study of cytomegalovirus exposure and HLA in healthy donors. Primers for the PCR totalled 60 Vbeta and 13 Jbeta. This table comes from immunoSEQ multiplex PCR, and its TCRdb copy is limited to in-frame clones, with some not included. The sample contains 95,000 to 150,000 clones, roughly 9% of which appear only once. Study-wide results and limits: The study carried out a later analysis of TCR beta sequences. It associated 15,000 to 20,000 of them with specific HLA alleles at a false discovery rate of 0.05.

This clone was counted between two and nine times. Its antigen is as yet unknown. Sequences were obtained from PBMCs. The sequence was obtained from a woman in her forties in good health and CMV-seropositive.

CDR3 region: CASSLEMGAETQYF. CDR3 in DNA: TGCGCCAGCAGCTTGGAAATGGGGGCCGAGACCCAGTACTTC. The chain is built from TRBV5-1 and TRBJ2-5; D is perhaps TRBD1 (6 bases). The CDR3 consists of 14 residues. In germline, CDR1 is SGHRS, CDR2 YFSETQ. V was shortened by 0 bases and J by 5 bases, with 11 bases between the two germline ends.